What follows are 3 T cell receptor beta chains derived from one specimen sequenced in a study of response to subunit inactivated influenza vaccine (dated by TCRdb to the late 2010s). The method behind the library was RT-PCR. Sequencing was performed on an Illumina HiSeq 2500. Through fastp at Q25 and MiXCR, TCRdb rebuilt clones from the public reads, retaining in-frame beta chains. A single entry per CDR3 protein holds the most common genes and DNA from its merged rows. The sample data list about 570,000 distinct CDR3 sequences, and around 11% of these were observed just once. The ten most abundant clones make up 9.5% to 12% of the sample. This sample also appeared in a second study, on T cells expressing NK-cell markers. The second paper further reports: The TCR beta cDNA libraries were made using 5'RACE template switching, a step that added both a universal primer site and unique molecular identifiers.

Source: PBMCs from blood, taken on the day of vaccination. All receptors derive from a man aged 45-65 years who received an inactivated influenza vaccine. Donor details come from another sample of the same person, matched by shared clones.

For this clonotype: This may arise from a read error, as a much more abundant clone is one base away. The rearrangement links TRBV9 to TRBJ2-7, with D perhaps being TRBD1 or TRBD2 (5 bases each). This CDR3 region has 18 residues. The germline CDR1 and CDR2 sequences are SGDLS and YYNGEE. This CDR3 reads CVSSAIHVPGLLSNEQYF. DNA for the CDR3: TGTGTCAGCAGCGCGATCCACGTCCCGGGGCTTCTTTCGAACGAGCAGTACTTC.

The table lists this clonotype with a few counts. The chain is built from TRBV6-2 or TRBV6-3 and TRBJ1-5; D not certain. Trimming removed 8 bases from V and 0 bases from J, with 11 bases in between. This CDR3 has 14 amino acids. The V gene's germline CDR1 is MNHEY and CDR2 SVGEGT. The CDR3 sequence is CASRLTASNQPQHF. CDR3 sequence (DNA): TGTGCCAGCCGGCTTACAGCTAGCAATCAGCCCCAGCATTTT.

This clonotype has just a few counts. This sequence joins TRBV15 and TRBJ1-2; D uncertain. CDR3 length equals 15 residues. Trimming cost V 1 base and J 1 base, with 10 bases left between them. Germline V gives CDR1 LNHNV, CDR2 YYDKDF (reference sequence). CDR3 in DNA: TGTGCCACCAGCAGAGCGTACACCCTTAACTATGGCTACACCTTC. Encoded protein: CATSRAYTLNYGYTF.